One sample yielded the 13 T cell receptor beta chains listed below, sequenced in a study of T cell repertoires in chronic hepatitis B (dated by TCRdb to about 2019). The library was prepared using the immunoSEQ multiplex PCR assay. The clones in this table, taken by TCRdb from immuneACCESS, are in-frame only. Not every clone is retained; where verified, under half of the shortfall comes from an unresolved V gene, and the cause of the rest is unknown. This sample's table lists about 82 clones. Sequencing used HBV core (core169) epitope-specific CD8+ T cells from PBMCs. These receptors were taken from a human donor with chronic hepatitis B virus infection.

The chain has TRBV5-8 and TRBJ2-5; D is possibly TRBD1 (6 bases). The CDR3 has 16 amino acids. The ends were cut back, 0 bases at V and 5 bases at J, with 17 bases in the middle. Germline CDR1 reads SGHTS; CDR2 reads YDEGEE. The CDR3 region is CASSLEDRYLRETQYF. In DNA form, the CDR3 reads TGTGCCAGCAGCTTGGAGGACAGATACCTAAGGGAGACCCAGTACTTC. The entire variable domain, with the rest obtained from reference TRBV5-8 and TRBJ2-5, is as follows: EAGVTQSPTHLIKTRGQQATLRCSPISGHTSVYWYQQALGLGLQFLLWYDEGEERNRGNFPPRFSGRQFPNYSSELNVNALELEDSALYLCASSLEDRYLRETQYFGPGTRLLVL.

This clone was found once. The rearrangement links TRBV30 to TRBJ2-1, with a tentative D call TRBD1 (6 bases). The V and J ends lost 2 bases and 3 bases respectively, with 17 bases between them. The CDR3 length is 16 residues. Per the germline V gene, CDR1 is GTSNPN and CDR2 is SVGIG (reference sequence). The CDR3 region is CAWSYPRGNGYNEQFF. CDR3 bases: TGTGCCTGGAGTTATCCTAGGGGGAATGGCTACAATGAGCAGTTCTTC.

The V call is TRBV7-9, the J call TRBJ2-2, with D perhaps matching TRBD2 (5 bases). Germline V gives CDR1 SEHNR, CDR2 FQNEAQ (reference sequence). The V gene lost 7 bases and the J gene lost 0 bases, with 21 bases spanning the gap. CDR3 size: 18 residues. The CDR3 sequence: CASKANPEADANTGELFF. The CDR3 DNA reads TGTGCCAGCAAAGCCAACCCGGAGGCTGACGCGAACACCGGGGAGCTGTTTTTT.

The rearrangement uses TRBV9 and TRBJ2-5; D gene unclear. Germline CDR1 and CDR2: SGDLS and YYNGEE. Trimming pared 3 bases from V and 6 bases from J, leaving 6 bases between. The CDR3 sequence is 11 residues long. CDR3 loop: CASSDSKTQYF. CDR3 DNA sequence: TGTGCCAGCAGCGACAGCAAGACCCAGTACTTC.

V gene TRBV7-8 combines with J gene TRBJ1-1; perhaps TRBD1 as D (5 bases). The CDR3 has 15 residues. Germline loops: CDR1 SGHVS, CDR2 FQNEAQ. V was clipped by 2 bases and J by 0 bases, with 10 bases between them. In nucleotides, the CDR3 is TGTGCCAGCAGCTTATACGAGGGGATGAACACTGAAGCTTTCTTT. Translated: CASSLYEGMNTEAFF.

The chain recombines TRBV28 with TRBJ2-5; 7 positions match TRBD1. The CDR3 has 15 amino acids. The germline V gene has CDR1 MDHEN and CDR2 SYDVKM. Trimming took 6 bases from V and 2 from J; bases not matched to a gene: 9. CDR3 residues: CASRRMTGLQETQYF. CDR3 DNA: TGTGCCAGCAGACGAATGACAGGGCTACAAGAGACCCAGTACTTC.

V and J are TRBV11-2 and TRBJ1-1; 10 bases are a match to TRBD1. With V trimmed by 0 bases and J by 6 bases, 4 bases remained unmatched. The length of the CDR3 is 15 residues. Germline lookup yields CDR1 SGHAT and CDR2 FQNNGV. CDR3 nucleotide sequence: TGTGCCAGCAGCTTAGACCCGACAGGGGGCTCTGAAGCTTTCTTT. Its translation: CASSLDPTGGSEAFF.

The V gene is TRBV15, the J gene TRBJ1-2; D is unresolved. The CDR3 sequence is 17 residues long. V lost 5 bases and J lost 4, with 23 bases in between. The germline CDR1 and CDR2 sequences are LNHNV and YYDKDF (reference sequence). CDR3 loop: CATSESIGCGKTYGYTF. CDR3 in DNA: TGTGCCACCAGCGAATCAATAGGGTGTGGAAAGACCTATGGCTACACCTTC.

A few counts support this clone. This chain uses TRBV29-1 with TRBJ2-7; 8 bases are a match to TRBD1. Germline CDR1 SQVTM, CDR2 ANQGSEA. The V and J ends lost 6 bases and 4 bases, in that order; junction bases with no gene match: 5. The CDR3 loop spans 12 amino acids. CDR3 DNA: TGCAGCGTCCAGGGGGCGAGTTACGAGCAGTACTTC. Its translation is CSVQGASYEQYF.

V is TRBV30 and J is TRBJ2-1, with 11 positions matching TRBD2. V lost 2 bases, J lost 4 bases, and 4 bases stayed unmatched. Germline values: CDR1 GTSNPN, CDR2 SVGIG (reference sequence). CDR3 size: 15 residues. The CDR3 DNA is TGTGCCTGGAGTTACCCTAGCGGGGGGTACAATGAGCAGTTCTTC. Its translation is CAWSYPSGGYNEQFF.

The gene calls are TRBV30 and TRBJ2-3, with 7 bases identical to TRBD2. J lost 5 bases, V lost 3 bases, and 5 bases had no gene match. CDR3 length: 13 amino acids. Germline V gene sequence: CDR1 GTSNPN, CDR2 SVGIG (reference sequence). The CDR3 nucleotides are TGTGCCTGGAGCGTTTGGGAGGGAGATACGCAGTATTTT. Protein product: CAWSVWEGDTQYF.

The chain employs TRBV28 and TRBJ2-7, with a possible D match to TRBD2 (6 bases). CDR3 length: 13 amino acids. Trimming shortened V by 6 bases and J by 2 bases, and 11 bases separated the two germline ends. In germline, CDR1 is MDHEN, CDR2 SYDVKM. The DNA for the CDR3 is TGTGCCAGCAGCCCGGCTAGCGCCTACGAGCAGTACTTC. Translating gives CASSPASAYEQYF.

V is TRBV19 and J is TRBJ2-5; no clear D. V was trimmed by 1 base and J by 0 bases, leaving 3 bases between them. CDR3 length equals 13 residues. Per the germline V gene, CDR1 is LNHDA and CDR2 is SQIVND (reference sequence). The CDR3 DNA reads as TGTGCCAGTAGTATAGGGGACCAAGAGACCCAGTACTTC. This gives the protein CASSIGDQETQYF.